One sample yielded the 19 T cell receptor beta chains listed below, sequenced in a study of T cells in Graves' hyperthyroidism and ophthalmopathy. Regions amplified from RNA transcripts were the TCR beta CDR3 regions. During a first-round RT-PCR of the TCR CDR3, the HTBI primer set was used. From the multiplex PCR reads, TCRdb called clonotypes with MiXCR, one entry per CDR3 protein. Of about 400,000 distinct CDR3 sequences listed, roughly an eighth are singletons. Sequencing was done on a sample of blood. These receptors originate from a woman aged 18 to 35 with Graves' hyperthyroidism.

The chain carries TRBV6-4 and TRBJ1-1, with D possibly matching TRBD1 (6 bases). CDR1 and CDR2 (germline): MRHNA, SNTAGT. Trimming cost V 10 bases and J 6 bases, with 15 bases left between them. This CDR3 comprises 12 residues. CDR3 DNA: TGTGCCATCAGGACGACAGGCGCTGAAGCTTTCTTT. Its translation: CAIRTTGAEAFF.

This clonotype was counted at least ten times. The rearrangement uses TRBV7-3 and TRBJ2-2; 9 nucleotides align to TRBD1. V was pared by 5 bases and J by 7 bases, with 5 bases of the junction left unmatched. The germline CDR1 and CDR2 sequences are SGHTA and FQGTGA. CDR3 length: 14 amino acids. CDR3: CASSVTGGIGELFF. The CDR3 DNA reads TGTGCCAGCAGCGTGACAGGGGGTATCGGGGAGCTGTTTTTT.

Details on this clonotype: A much larger clone sits a single nucleotide away, making a read error possible. CDR3 protein: CASRLLTPMNTEAFF. CDR3 DNA sequence: TGTGCCAGCAGGTTATTGACGCCCATGAACACTGAAGCTTTCTTT. The chain links TRBV27 to TRBJ1-1; D call uncertain. The CDR3 runs 15 residues. In germline, CDR1 is MNHEY, CDR2 SMNVEV (reference sequence).

This clonotype was recorded many times. The rearrangement joins TRBV28 to TRBJ2-1; unclear D gene. The CDR3 is made up of 11 amino acids. With 7 bases removed from V and 4 bases from J, the gap between germline ends came to 5 bases. Germline assignment: CDR1 MDHEN and CDR2 SYDVKM. CDR3 sequence (DNA): TGTGCCAGCATTAGGTACAATGAGCAGTTCTTC. It translates to CASIRYNEQFF.

The table lists this clonotype with many counts. The chain recombines TRBV7-9 with TRBJ1-1; weak D call: TRBD1 (5 bases). CDR3 size: 13 residues. Germline lookup yields CDR1 SEHNR and CDR2 FQNEAQ (reference sequence). V was shortened by 5 bases and J by 1 base, with 8 bases between the two germline ends. CDR3 amino acids: CASSHGQNTEAFF. CDR3 nucleotides: TGTGCCAGCAGCCATGGACAGAACACTGAAGCTTTCTTT.

This clonotype was observed a few times. This chain links TRBV20-1 with TRBJ1-6; 7 nucleotides agree with TRBD1. In germline, CDR1 is DFQATT, CDR2 SNEGSKA (reference sequence). J gave up 6 bases and V 7 bases, and 9 bases lay outside the gene matches. This CDR3 region has 14 residues. CDR3 amino acids: CSVRGLGANSPLHF. CDR3 sequence (DNA): TGCAGTGTTAGGGGGCTCGGTGCTAATTCACCCCTCCACTTT.

This clonotype came up many times. The genes are TRBV7-2 and TRBJ2-4; the D is unclear. The CDR3 has 15 residues. From germline, CDR1 is SGHTA and CDR2 FQGNSA. V was pared by 2 bases and J by 1 base, with 9 bases between. The CDR3 sequence is CASSLMPMAKNIQYF. CDR3 DNA sequence: TGTGCCAGCAGCTTAATGCCCATGGCCAAAAACATTCAGTACTTC.

This clonotype was counted at least ten times. The chain is built from TRBV11-1 and TRBJ1-1; D gene ambiguous. The germline gives CDR1 SGHAT, CDR2 FQDESV (reference sequence). The CDR3 sequence is 12 residues long. V was shortened by 3 bases and J by 1 base, with 3 bases between the two germline ends. CDR3 in DNA: TGTGCCAGCAGCTTTGCGAACACTGAAGCTTTCTTT. Residues: CASSFANTEAFF.

The CDR3 DNA reads as TGTGCCAGCAGCGTAGAACCGGGCAGCTCCTACGAGCAGTACTTC. This gives the protein CASSVEPGSSYEQYF. The rearrangement joins TRBV9 to TRBJ2-7; D is unresolved. The germline CDR1 and CDR2 sequences are SGDLS and YYNGEE. Deletions cut 0 bases from V and 0 bases from J, with 10 bases between. CDR3 length: 15 residues.

This clonotype has a count of ten or more. The V and J genes are TRBV9 and TRBJ2-3, with D perhaps matching TRBD2 (5 bases). V was trimmed by 3 bases and J by 4 bases, leaving 18 bases between them. The CDR3 extends over 16 amino acids. Germline V gene lookup returns CDR1 SGDLS and CDR2 YYNGEE. CDR3 bases: TGTGCCAGCAGCGCCGGGGTATACGTCGTCGCAGATACGCAGTATTTT. Protein: CASSAGVYVVADTQYF.

This clonotype was counted many times. The CDR3 spells CSVTAGLTQNTEAFF. The CDR3 DNA sequence: TGCAGCGTTACGGCAGGCCTCACCCAGAACACTGAAGCTTTCTTT. The chain carries TRBV29-1 and TRBJ1-1; no clear D. CDR3 size: 15 residues. Trimming cost V 5 bases and J 1 base, with 17 bases left between them. Germline CDR1 and CDR2: SQVTM and ANQGSEA.

This chain links TRBV12-3 or TRBV12-4 with TRBJ2-7; D is uncertain. The CDR3 contains 14 residues. V was clipped by 1 base and J by 2 bases, with 9 bases between them. The DNA for the CDR3 is TGTGCCAGCAGTTTAGAGGCCAGTCCCTACGAGCAGTACTTC. It specifies CASSLEASPYEQYF.

This clonotype was found many times. V gene TRBV10-3 combines with J gene TRBJ2-6; the D gene is possibly TRBD2 (5 bases). In germline, CDR1 is ENHRY, CDR2 SYGVKD. CDR3 length: 14 amino acids. Trimming removed 7 bases at V and 4 bases at J, with 11 bases between. The CDR3 DNA sequence: TGTGCCATCAACTCGGGGTCCGGGGCCAACGTCCTGACTTTC. Its translation is CAINSGSGANVLTF.

Regarding this clonotype: A far larger clone is one nucleotide away, so this likely arose from a read error. CDR3 bases: TGTGCCAGCAGCTCCTACAATGGGCAGTTCTTC. This translates into CASSSYNGQFF. V and J are TRBV7-2 and TRBJ2-1, with no clear D. Germline values: CDR1 SGHTA, CDR2 FQGNSA. This CDR3 comprises 11 residues. The full variable domain, in which reference TRBV7-2 and TRBJ2-1 provide the parts outside the CDR3, is GAGVSQSPSNKVTEKGKDVELRCDPISGHTALYWYRQSLGQGLEFLIYFQGNSAPDKSGLPSDRFSAERTGGSVSTLTIQRTQQEDSAVYLCASSSYNGQFFGPGTRLTVL.

This clonotype has ten or more counts. The chain combines TRBV5-1 with TRBJ1-1; D ambiguous. In germline, CDR1 is SGHRS, CDR2 YFSETQ. Trimming left V 1 base short and J 3 bases short, with 7 bases between. This CDR3 region has 13 residues. The CDR3 region has the DNA TGCGCCAGCAGCTTGACGTGGGACACTGAAGCTTTCTTT. Protein: CASSLTWDTEAFF.

This clonotype was seen many times. The rearrangement links TRBV30 to TRBJ1-5, with D possibly being TRBD1 (5 bases). V shed 5 bases and J shed 3 bases, with 11 bases lying between them. This CDR3 is 13 amino acids long. Germline V gene lookup returns CDR1 GTSNPN and CDR2 SVGIG (reference sequence). CDR3 coding DNA: TGTGCCTGGTCCAGACAGAACAATCAGCCCCAGCATTTT. Protein: CAWSRQNNQPQHF.

The sample holds many counts of this clonotype. The chain joins TRBV28 to TRBJ2-3; D remains ambiguous. The V gene lost 5 bases and the J gene lost 0 bases, with 12 bases spanning the gap. The CDR3 runs to 15 residues. Germline V gives CDR1 MDHEN, CDR2 SYDVKM. The CDR3 here is CASSPRPDSTDTQYF. CDR3 bases: TGTGCCAGCAGTCCTAGGCCCGACAGCACAGATACGCAGTATTTT.

The table lists this clonotype with many counts. The V gene is TRBV12-3 or TRBV12-4, the J gene TRBJ1-6; D remains unclear. This CDR3 contains 15 residues. Trimming took off 5 bases at V and 6 bases at J, with 14 bases between the two ends. CDR3: CASSPQGLINSPLHF. The CDR3 DNA reads TGTGCCAGCAGTCCCCAAGGGCTAATTAATTCACCCCTCCACTTT.

This clonotype was found many times. V and J are TRBV7-2 and TRBJ1-5; 8 bases fit TRBD1. This CDR3 region has 18 residues. Germline trimming cut 1 base from V and 4 bases from J; bases unmatched to any gene: 12. Germline V gene data show CDR1 as SGHTA and CDR2 as FQGNSA. The CDR3 loop reads CASSLESAGGWSNQPQHF. The CDR3 DNA sequence: TGTGCCAGCAGCTTAGAGTCCGCAGGGGGCTGGTCAAATCAGCCCCAGCATTTT.